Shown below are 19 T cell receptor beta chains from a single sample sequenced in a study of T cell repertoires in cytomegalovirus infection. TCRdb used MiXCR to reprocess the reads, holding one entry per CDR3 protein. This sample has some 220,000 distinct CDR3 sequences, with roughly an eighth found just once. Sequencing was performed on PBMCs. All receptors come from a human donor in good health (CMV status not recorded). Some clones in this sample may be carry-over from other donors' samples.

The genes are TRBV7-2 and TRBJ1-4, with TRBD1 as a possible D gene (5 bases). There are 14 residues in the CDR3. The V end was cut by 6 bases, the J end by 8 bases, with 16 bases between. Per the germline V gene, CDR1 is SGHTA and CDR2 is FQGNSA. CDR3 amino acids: CASRVALDTEKLFF. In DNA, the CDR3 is TGTGCCAGCAGGGTCGCGTTGGACACAGAAAAACTGTTTTTT.

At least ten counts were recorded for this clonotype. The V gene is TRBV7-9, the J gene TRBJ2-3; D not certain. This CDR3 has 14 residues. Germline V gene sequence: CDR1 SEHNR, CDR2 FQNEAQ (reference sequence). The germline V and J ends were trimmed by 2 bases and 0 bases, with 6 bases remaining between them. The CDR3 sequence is CASSLQGSTDTQYF. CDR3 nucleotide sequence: TGTGCCAGCAGCTTACAAGGCAGCACAGATACGCAGTATTTT.

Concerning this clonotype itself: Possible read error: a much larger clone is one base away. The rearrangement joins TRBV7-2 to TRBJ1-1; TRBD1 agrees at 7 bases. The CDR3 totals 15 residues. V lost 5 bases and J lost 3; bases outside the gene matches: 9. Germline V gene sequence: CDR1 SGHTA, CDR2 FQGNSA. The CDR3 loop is CASSPFDRAYTEAFF. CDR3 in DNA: TGTGCCAGCAGCCCTTTTGACAGGGCTTACACTGAAGCTTTCTTT.

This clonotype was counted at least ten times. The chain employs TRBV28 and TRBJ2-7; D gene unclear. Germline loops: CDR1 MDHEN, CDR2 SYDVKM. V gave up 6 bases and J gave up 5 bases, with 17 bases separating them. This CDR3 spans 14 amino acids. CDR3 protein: CASRSLSLVNEQYF. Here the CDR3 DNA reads TGTGCCAGCAGATCTCTTAGCCTCGTAAACGAGCAGTACTTC.

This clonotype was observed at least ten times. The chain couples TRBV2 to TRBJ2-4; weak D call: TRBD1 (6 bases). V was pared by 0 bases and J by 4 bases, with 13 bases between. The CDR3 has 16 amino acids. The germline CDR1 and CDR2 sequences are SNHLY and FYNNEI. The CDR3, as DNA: TGTGCCAGCAGTGAAGCCGGGACATCGATAAAAAACATTCAGTACTTC. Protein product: CASSEAGTSIKNIQYF.

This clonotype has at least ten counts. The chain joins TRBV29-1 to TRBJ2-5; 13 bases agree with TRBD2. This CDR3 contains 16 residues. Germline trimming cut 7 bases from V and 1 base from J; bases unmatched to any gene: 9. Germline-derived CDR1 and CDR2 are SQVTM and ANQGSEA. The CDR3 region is CSGGLAGVSPQETQYF. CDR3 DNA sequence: TGCAGCGGCGGACTAGCGGGAGTATCCCCCCAAGAGACCCAGTACTTC.

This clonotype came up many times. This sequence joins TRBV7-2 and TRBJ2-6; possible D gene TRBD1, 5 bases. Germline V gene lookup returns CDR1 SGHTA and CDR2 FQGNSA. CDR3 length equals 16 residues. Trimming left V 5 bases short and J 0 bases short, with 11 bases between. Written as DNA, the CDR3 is TGTGCCAGCAGCGAAAGGGGAACCTCTGGGGCCAACGTCCTGACTTTC. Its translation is CASSERGTSGANVLTF.

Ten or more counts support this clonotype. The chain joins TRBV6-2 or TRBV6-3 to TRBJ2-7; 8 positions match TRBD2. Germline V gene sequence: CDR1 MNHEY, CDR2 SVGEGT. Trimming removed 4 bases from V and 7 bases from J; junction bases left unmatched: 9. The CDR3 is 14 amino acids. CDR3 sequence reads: CASSLSGLAGEQYF. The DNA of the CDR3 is TGTGCCAGCAGTTTGTCTGGGCTAGCGGGTGAGCAGTACTTC.

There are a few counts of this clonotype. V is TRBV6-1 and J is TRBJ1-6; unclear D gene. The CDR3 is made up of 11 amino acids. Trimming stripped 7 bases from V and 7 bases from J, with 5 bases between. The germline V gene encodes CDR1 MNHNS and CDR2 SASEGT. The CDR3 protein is CASTQNSPLHF. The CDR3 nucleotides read TGTGCCAGCACACAGAATTCACCCCTCCACTTT.

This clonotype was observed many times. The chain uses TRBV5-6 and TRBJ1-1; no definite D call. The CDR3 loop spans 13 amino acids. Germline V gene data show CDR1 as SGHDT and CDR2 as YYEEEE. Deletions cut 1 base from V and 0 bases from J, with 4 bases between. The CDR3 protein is CASSLPMNTEAFF. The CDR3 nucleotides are TGTGCCAGCAGCTTGCCCATGAACACTGAAGCTTTCTTT.

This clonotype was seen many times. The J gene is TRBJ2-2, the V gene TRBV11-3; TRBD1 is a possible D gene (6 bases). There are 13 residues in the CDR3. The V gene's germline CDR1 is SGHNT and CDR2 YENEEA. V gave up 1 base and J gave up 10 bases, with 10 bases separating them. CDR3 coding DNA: TGTGCCAGCAGCTTAGCACAGGGTGAGGAGCTGTTTTTT. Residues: CASSLAQGEELFF.

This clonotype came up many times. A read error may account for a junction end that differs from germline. CDR3 protein: CASRLGGFGSYNSPLHF. The CDR3 DNA reads TGTGCCAGCAGGTTAGGAGGATTCGGATCCTATAATTCACCCCTCCACTTT. J is TRBJ1-6 and V is TRBV7-2; D is unclear. There are 17 residues in the CDR3. CDR1 and CDR2 from the germline V gene are SGHTA and FQGNSA.

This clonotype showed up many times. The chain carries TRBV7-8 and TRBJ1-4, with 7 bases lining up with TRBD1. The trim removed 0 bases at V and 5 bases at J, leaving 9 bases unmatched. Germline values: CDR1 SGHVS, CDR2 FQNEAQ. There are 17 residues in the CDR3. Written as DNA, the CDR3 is TGTGCCAGCAGCTTAGCGTTGATAGGGGGCGCGAATGAAAAACTGTTTTTT. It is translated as CASSLALIGGANEKLFF.

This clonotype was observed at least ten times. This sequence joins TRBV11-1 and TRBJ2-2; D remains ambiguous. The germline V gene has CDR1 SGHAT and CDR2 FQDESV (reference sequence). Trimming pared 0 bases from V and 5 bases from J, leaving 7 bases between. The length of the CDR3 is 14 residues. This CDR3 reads CASSLASGTGELFF. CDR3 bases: TGTGCCAGCAGCTTAGCGTCAGGAACCGGGGAGCTGTTTTTT. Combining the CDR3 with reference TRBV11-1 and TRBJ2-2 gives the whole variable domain EAEVAQSPRYKITEKSQAVAFWCDPISGHATLYWYRQILGQGPELLVQFQDESVVDDSQLPKDRFSAERLKGVDSTLKIQPAELGDSAMYLCASSLASGTGELFFGEGSRLTVL.

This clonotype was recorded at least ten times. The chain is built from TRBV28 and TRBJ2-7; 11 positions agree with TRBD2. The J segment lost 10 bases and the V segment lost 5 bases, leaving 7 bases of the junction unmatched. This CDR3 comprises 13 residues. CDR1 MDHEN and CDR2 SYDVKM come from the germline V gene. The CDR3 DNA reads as TGTGCCAGCAGTGTAGCGGGAGGGCCGGAACAGTACTTC. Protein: CASSVAGGPEQYF.

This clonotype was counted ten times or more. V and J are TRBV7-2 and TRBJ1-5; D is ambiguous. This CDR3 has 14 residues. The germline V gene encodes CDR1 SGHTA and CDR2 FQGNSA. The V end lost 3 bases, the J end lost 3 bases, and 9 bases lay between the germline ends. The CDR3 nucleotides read TGTGCCAGCAGCTTTCTGGGGTCCAATCAGCCCCAGCATTTT. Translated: CASSFLGSNQPQHF.

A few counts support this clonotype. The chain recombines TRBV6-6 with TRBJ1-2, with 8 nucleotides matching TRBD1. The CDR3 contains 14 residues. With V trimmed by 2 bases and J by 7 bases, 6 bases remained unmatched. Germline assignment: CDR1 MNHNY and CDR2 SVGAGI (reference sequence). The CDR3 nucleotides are TGTGCCAGCAGTTACGCGGGACAGGAGGGTGGCTACACCTTC. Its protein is CASSYAGQEGGYTF.

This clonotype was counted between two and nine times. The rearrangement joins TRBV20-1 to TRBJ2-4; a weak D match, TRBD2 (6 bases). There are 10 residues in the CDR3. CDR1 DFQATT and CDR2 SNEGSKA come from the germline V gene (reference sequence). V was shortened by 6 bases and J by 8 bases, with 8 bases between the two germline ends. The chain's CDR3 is CSARRDIQYF. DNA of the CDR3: TGCAGTGCCAGGAGGGACATTCAGTACTTC.

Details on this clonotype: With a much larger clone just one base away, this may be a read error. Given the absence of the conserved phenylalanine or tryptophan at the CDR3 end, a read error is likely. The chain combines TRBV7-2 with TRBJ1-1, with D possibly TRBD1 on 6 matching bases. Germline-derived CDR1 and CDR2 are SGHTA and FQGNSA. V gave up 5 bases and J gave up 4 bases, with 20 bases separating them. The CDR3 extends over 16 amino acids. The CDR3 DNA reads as TGTGCCAGCAGCCCCACGGGGGCCCGGGAGGGCACTGAAGCTTTCCTT. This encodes CASSPTGAREGTEAFL.